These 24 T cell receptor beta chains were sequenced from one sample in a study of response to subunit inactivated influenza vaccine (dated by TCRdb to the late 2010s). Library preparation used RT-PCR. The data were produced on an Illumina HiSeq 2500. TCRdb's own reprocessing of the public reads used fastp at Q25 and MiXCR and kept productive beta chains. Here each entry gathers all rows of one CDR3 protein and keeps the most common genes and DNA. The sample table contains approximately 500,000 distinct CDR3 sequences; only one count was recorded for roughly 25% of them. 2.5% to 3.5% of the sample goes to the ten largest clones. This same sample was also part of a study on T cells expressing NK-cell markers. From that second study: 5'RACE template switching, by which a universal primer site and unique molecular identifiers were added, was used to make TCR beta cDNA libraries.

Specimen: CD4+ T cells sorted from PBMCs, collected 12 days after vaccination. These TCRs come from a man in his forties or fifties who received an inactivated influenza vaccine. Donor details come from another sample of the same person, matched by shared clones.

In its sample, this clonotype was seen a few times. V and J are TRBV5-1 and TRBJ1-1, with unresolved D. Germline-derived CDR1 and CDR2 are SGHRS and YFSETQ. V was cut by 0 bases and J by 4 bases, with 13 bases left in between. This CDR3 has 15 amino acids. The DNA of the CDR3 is TGCGCCAGCAGCTTGGCCGGATGGGCAGGCACTGAAGCTTTCTTT. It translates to CASSLAGWAGTEAFF.

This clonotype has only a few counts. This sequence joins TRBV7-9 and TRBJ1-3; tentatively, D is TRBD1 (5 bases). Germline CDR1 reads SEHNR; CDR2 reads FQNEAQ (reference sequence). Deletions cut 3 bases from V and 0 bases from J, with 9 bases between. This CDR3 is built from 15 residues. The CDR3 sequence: CASSLTDSSGNTIYF. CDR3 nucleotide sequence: TGTGCCAGCAGCTTGACAGACAGCTCTGGAAACACCATATATTTT.

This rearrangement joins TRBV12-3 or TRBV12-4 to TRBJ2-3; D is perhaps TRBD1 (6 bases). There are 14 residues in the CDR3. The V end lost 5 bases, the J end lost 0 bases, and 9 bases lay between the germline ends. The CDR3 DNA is TGTGCCAGCAGTATGGGGGCTAGCACAGATACGCAGTATTTT. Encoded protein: CASSMGASTDTQYF.

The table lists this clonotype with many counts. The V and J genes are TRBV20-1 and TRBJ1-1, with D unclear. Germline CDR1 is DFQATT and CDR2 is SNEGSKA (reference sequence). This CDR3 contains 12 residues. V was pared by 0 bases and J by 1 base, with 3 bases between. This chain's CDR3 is CSARDGNTEAFF. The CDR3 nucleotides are TGCAGTGCTAGAGATGGGAACACTGAAGCTTTCTTT.

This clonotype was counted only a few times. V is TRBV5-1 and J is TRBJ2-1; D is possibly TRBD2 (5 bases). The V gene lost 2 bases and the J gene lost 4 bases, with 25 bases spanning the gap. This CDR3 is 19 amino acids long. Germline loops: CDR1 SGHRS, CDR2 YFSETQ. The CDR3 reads CASSFSSLAATTLYNEQFF. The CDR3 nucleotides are TGCGCCAGCAGCTTTAGTTCTCTAGCAGCTACCACTCTATACAATGAGCAGTTCTTC.

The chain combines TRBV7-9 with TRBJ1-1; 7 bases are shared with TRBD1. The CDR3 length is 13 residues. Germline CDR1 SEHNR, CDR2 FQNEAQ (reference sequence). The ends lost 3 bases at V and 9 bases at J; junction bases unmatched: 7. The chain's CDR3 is CASSFGLGGQAFF. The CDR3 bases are TGTGCCAGCAGCTTCGGTTTAGGGGGCCAAGCTTTCTTT.

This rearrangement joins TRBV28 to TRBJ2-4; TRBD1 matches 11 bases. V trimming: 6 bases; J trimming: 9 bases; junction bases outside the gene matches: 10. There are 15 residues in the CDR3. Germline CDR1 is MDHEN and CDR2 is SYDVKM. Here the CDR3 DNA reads TGTGCCAGCAGCTCGGCCGGGACAGGGGGTGGCATTCAGTACTTC. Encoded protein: CASSSAGTGGGIQYF.

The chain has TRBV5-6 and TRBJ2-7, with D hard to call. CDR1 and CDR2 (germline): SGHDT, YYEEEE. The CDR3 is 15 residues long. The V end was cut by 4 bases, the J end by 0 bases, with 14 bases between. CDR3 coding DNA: TGTGCCAGCAGCCCCCTATACTCGGACTCCTACGAGCAGTACTTC. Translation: CASSPLYSDSYEQYF. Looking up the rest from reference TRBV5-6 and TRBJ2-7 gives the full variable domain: DAGVTQSPTHLIKTRGQQVTLRCSPKSGHDTVSWYQQALGQGPQFIFQYYEEEERQRGNFPDRFSGHQFPNYSSELNVNALLLGDSALYLCASSPLYSDSYEQYFGPGTRLTVT.

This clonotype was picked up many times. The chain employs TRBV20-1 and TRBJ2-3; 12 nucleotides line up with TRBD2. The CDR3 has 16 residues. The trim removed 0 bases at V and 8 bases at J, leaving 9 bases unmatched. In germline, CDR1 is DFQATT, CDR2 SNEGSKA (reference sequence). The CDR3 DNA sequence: TGCAGTGCTAGAGATGGGCTGAGGACTAGCGGGACTACGCAGTATTTT. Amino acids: CSARDGLRTSGTTQYF.

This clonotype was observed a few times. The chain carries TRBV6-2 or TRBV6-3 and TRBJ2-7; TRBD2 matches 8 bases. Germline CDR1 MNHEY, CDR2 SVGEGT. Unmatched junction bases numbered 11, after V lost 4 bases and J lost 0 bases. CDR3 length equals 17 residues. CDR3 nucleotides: TGTGCCAGCAGTTTCCCCAGCGGGGGCCTCATCTCCTACGAGCAGTACTTC. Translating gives CASSFPSGGLISYEQYF.

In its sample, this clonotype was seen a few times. CDR3 region: CSARLRDRGSLFYGYTF. The CDR3 DNA is TGCAGTGCTAGACTCCGGGACAGGGGTTCTCTTTTCTATGGCTACACCTTC. The chain has TRBV20-1 and TRBJ1-2; 10 nucleotides match TRBD1. V lost 2 bases, J lost 4 bases, and 13 bases stayed unmatched. CDR1 is DFQATT, CDR2 SNEGSKA, per germline (reference sequence). CDR3 length equals 17 residues.

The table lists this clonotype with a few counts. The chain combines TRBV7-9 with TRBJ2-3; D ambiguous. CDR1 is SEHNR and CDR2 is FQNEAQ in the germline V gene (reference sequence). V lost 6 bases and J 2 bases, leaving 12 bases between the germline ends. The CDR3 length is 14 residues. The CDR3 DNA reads TGTGCCAGCAGGCACTACAGTAACACAGATACGCAGTATTTT. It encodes CASRHYSNTDTQYF.

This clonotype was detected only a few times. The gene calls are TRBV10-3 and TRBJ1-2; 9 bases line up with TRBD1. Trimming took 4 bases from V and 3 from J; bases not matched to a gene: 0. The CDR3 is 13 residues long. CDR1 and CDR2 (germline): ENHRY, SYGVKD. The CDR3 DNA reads TGTGCCATCAGTGGACAGGGGGACTATGGCTACACCTTC. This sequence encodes CAISGQGDYGYTF.

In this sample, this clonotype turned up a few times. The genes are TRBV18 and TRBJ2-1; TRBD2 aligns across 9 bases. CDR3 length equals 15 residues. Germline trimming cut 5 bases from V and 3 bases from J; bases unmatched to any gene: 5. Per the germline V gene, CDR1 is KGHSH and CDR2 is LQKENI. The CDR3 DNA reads TGTGCCAGCTCATCTCTAGCGGGGCTCTACAATGAGCAGTTCTTC. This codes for CASSSLAGLYNEQFF.

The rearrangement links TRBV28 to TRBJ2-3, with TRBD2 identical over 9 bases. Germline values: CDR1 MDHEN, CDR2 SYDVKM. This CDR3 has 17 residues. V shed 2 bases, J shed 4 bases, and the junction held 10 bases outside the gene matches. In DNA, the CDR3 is TGTGCCAGCAGTTTAAGCTCTAGCGGGATAGGTCCAGATACGCAGTATTTT. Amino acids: CASSLSSSGIGPDTQYF. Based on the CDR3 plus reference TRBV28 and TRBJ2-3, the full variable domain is DVKVTQSSRYLVKRTGEKVFLECVQDMDHENMFWYRQDPGLGLRLIYFSYDVKMKEKGDIPEGYSVSREKKERFSLILESASTNQTSMYLCASSLSSSGIGPDTQYFGPGTRLTVL.

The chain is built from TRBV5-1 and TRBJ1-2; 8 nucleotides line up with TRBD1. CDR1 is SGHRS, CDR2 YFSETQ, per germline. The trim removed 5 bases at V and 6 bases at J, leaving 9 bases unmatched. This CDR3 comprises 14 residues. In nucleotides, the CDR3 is TGCGCCAGCAGTGGGACAGGAAAAATCGATGGCTACACCTTC. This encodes CASSGTGKIDGYTF.

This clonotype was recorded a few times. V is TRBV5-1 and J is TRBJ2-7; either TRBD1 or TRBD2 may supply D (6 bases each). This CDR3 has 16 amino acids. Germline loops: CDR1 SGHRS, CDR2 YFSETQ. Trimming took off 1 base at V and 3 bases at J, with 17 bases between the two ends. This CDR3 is CASSLQRGRNFYEQYF. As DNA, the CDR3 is TGCGCCAGCAGCTTGCAACGGGGGCGGAATTTCTACGAGCAGTACTTC.

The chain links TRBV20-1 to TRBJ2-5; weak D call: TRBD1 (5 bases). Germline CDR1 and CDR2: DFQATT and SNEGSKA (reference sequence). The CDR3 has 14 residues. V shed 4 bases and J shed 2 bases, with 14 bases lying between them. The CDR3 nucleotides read TGCAGTGCTATTATGGGGCCTACACAAGAGACCCAGTACTTC. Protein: CSAIMGPTQETQYF.

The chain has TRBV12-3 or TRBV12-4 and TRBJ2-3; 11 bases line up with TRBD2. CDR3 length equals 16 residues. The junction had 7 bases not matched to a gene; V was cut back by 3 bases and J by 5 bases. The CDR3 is CASSLGTSGLRDTQYF. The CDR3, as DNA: TGTGCCAGCAGTTTGGGGACTAGCGGTCTTAGAGATACGCAGTATTTT.

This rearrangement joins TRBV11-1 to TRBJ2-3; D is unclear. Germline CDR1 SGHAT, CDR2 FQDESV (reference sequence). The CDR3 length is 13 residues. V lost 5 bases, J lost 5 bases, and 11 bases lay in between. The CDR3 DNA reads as TGTGCCAGCAGCACATCGACAAAAGATACGCAGTATTTT. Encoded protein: CASSTSTKDTQYF.

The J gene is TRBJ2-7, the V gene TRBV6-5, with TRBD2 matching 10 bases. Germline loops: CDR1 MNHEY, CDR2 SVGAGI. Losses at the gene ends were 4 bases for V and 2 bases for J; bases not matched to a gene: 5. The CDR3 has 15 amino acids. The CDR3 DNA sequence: TGTGCCAGCAGTTCGCTAGCGGGGGTCGCCTACGAGCAGTACTTC. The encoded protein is CASSSLAGVAYEQYF.

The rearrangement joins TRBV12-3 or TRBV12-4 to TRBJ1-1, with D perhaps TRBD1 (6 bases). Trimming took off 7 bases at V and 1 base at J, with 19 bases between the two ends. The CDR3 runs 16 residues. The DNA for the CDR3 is TGTGCCAGCACGAACGACAGGACGACAGGGAACACTGAAGCTTTCTTT. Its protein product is CASTNDRTTGNTEAFF.

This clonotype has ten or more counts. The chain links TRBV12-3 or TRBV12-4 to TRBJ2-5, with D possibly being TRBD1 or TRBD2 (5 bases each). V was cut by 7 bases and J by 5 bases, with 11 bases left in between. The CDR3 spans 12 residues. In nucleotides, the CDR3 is TGTGCCAGCAAGTTTTGGGGGGAGACCCAGTACTTC. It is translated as CASKFWGETQYF.

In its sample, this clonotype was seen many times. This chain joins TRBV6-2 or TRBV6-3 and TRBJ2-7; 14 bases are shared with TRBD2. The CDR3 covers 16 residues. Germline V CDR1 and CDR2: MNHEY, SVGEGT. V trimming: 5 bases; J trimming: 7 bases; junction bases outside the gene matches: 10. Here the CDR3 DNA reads TGTGCCAGCAGTCAGTTGTCCGGGACTAGCGGGAGAGAGCAGTACTTC. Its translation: CASSQLSGTSGREQYF.